The clone carrying this TCR beta chain came up once. The antigen remains unidentified. The data were taken from a study of CD8+CD57+ T cells in acquired aplastic anemia. For the study at large: Recorded DNA amounts for sorted CD4+ and CD8+ cells had an average of around 3 ug. Healthy donors yielded around 10 million CD4+ cell reads on average. Overall study findings and caveats: There were 25 to 35 CD8+ CDR3 sequences that occurred in both patients and controls. CD8+ Simpson's diversity showed no significant patient-control difference.

The V gene lost 6 bases and the J gene lost 5 bases, with 17 bases spanning the gap. This CDR3 contains 14 residues. In germline, CDR1 is LNHDA, CDR2 SQIVND (reference sequence). Researchers used genomic DNA as the template to profile TCR beta VDJ and CDR3. One entry per CDR3 protein results from TCRdb running MiXCR on the reads. Among roughly 130,000 distinct CDR3 sequences listed, 40% to 60% were seen once. Sequenced sample: sorted CD4+, CD8+, or CD8+CD57+ T cells (not recorded which) from PBMCs. The J gene is TRBJ2-7, the V gene TRBV19; perhaps D is TRBD1 or TRBD2 (5 bases each). This TCR came from a human donor in good health, serving as a control. This CDR3 reads CASRRPVGPHEQYF. As DNA, the CDR3 is TGTGCCAGTAGGCGGCCGGTGGGACCCCACGAGCAGTACTTC.